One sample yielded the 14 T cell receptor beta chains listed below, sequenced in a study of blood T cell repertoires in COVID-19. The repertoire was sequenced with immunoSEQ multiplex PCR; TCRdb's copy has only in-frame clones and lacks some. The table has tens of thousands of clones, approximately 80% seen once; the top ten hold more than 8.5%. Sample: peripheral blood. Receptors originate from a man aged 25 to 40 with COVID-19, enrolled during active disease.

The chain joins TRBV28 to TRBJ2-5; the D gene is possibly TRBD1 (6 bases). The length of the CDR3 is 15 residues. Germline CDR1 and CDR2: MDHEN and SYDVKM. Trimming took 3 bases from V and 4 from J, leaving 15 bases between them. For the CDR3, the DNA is TGTGCCAGCAGTTTGGACAGTAACGTCATAGAGACCCAGTACTTC. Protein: CASSLDSNVIETQYF.

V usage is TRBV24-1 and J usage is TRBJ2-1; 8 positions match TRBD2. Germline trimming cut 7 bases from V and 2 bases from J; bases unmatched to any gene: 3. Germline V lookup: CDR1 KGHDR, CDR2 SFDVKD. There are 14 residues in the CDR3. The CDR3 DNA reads TGTGCCACCAGCGGGACTAGACCCTACAATGAGCAGTTCTTC. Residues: CATSGTRPYNEQFF.

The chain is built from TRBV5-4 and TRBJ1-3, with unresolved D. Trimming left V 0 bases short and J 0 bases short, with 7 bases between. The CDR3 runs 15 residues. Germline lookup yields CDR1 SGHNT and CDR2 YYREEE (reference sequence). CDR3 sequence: CASSLVGVSGNTIYF. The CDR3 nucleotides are TGTGCCAGCAGCTTGGTCGGGGTCTCTGGAAACACCATATATTTT.

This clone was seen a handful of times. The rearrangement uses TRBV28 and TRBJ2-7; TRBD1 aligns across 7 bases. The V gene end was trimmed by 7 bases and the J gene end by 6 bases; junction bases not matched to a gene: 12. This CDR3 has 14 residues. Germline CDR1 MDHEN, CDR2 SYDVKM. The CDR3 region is CASTVEGASAEQYF. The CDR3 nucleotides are TGTGCCAGCACTGTCGAGGGGGCGTCGGCCGAGCAGTACTTC.

The CDR3 loop is CASSDQVAGELFF. In nucleotides, the CDR3 is TGTGCCAGCAGTGATCAGGTGGCCGGGGAGCTGTTTTTT. The chain recombines TRBV6-1 with TRBJ2-2; no definite D call. The germline V and J ends were trimmed by 3 bases and 6 bases, with 8 bases remaining between them. The length of the CDR3 is 13 residues. Germline V gene data show CDR1 as MNHNS and CDR2 as SASEGT.

CDR3 sequence (DNA): TGTGCCAGCAGCTCGAGTATGACACAGAGCTCCTACAATGAGCAGTTCTTC. This codes for CASSSSMTQSSYNEQFF. The chain combines TRBV7-9 with TRBJ2-1; D not resolved. Between the trimmed V and J ends, which lost 4 bases and 0 bases, there was a span of 16 bases. CDR1 is SEHNR, CDR2 FQNEAQ, per germline (reference sequence). This CDR3 spans 17 amino acids.

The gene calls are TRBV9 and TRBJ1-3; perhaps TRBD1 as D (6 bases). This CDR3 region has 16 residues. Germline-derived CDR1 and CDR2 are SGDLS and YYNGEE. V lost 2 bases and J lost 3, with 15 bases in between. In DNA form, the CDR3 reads TGTGCCAGCAGCGTGGGGGCACTTACGATTGGAAACACCATATATTTT. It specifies CASSVGALTIGNTIYF.

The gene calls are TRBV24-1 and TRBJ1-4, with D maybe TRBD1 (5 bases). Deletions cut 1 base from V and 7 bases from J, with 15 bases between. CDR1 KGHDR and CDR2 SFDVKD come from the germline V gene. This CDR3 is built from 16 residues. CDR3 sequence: CATSDLPGDCGEKLFF. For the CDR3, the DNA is TGTGCCACCAGTGATTTACCGGGGGATTGCGGTGAAAAACTGTTTTTT.

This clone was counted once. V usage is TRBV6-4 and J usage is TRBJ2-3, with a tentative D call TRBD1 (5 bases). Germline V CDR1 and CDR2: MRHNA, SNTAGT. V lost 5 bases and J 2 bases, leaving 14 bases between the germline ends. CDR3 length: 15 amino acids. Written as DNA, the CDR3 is TGTGCCAGCAGTAAGGACAAGACTTCCACAGATACGCAGTATTTT. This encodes CASSKDKTSTDTQYF.

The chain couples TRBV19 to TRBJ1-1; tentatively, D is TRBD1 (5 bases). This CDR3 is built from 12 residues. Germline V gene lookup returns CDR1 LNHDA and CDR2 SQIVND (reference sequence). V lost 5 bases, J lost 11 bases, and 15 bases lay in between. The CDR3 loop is CASSASTERAFF. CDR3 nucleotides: TGTGCCAGTAGTGCGTCGACAGAACGGGCTTTCTTT.

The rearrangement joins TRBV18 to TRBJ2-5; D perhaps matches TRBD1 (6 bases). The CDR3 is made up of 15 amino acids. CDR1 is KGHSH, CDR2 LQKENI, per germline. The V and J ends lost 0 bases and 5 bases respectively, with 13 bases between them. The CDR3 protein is CASSPPQGKEETQYF. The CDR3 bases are TGTGCCAGCTCACCACCACAGGGAAAGGAGGAGACCCAGTACTTC.

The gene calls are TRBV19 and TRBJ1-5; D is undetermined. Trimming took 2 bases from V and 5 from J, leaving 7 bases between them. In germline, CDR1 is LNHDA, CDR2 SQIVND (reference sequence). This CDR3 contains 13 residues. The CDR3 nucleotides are TGTGCCAGTAGTATACAGGCTCATCAGCCCCAGCATTTT. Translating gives CASSIQAHQPQHF. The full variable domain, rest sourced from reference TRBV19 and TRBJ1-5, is DGGITQSPKYLFRKEGQNVTLSCEQNLNHDAMYWYRQDPGQGLRLIYYSQIVNDFQKGDIAEGYSVSREKKESFPLTVTSAQKNPTAFYLCASSIQAHQPQHFGDGTRLSIL.

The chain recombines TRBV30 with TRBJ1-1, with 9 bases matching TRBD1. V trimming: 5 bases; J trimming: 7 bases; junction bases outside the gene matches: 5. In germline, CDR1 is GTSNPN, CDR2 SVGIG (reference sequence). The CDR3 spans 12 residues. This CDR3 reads CAWGQGHVEAFF. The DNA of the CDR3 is TGTGCCTGGGGACAGGGGCACGTTGAAGCTTTCTTT.

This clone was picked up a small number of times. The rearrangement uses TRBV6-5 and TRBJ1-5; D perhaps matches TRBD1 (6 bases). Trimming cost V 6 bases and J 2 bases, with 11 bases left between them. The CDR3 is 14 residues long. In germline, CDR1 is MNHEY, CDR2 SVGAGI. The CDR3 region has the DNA TGTGCCAGCAGGAGACAGGCGGGCAATCAGCCCCAGCATTTT. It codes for CASRRQAGNQPQHF.